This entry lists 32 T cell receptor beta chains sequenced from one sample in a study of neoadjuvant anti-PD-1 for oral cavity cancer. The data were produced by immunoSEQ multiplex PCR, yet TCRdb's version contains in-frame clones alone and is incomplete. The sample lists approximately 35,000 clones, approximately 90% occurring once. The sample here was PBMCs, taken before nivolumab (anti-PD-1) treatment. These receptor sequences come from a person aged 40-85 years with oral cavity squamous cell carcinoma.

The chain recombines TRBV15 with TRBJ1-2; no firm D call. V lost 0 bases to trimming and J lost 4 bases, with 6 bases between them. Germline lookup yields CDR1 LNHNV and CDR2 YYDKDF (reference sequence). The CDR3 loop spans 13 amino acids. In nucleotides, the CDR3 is TGTGCCACCAGCAGAGATCACCCCTATGGCTACACCTTC. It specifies CATSRDHPYGYTF.

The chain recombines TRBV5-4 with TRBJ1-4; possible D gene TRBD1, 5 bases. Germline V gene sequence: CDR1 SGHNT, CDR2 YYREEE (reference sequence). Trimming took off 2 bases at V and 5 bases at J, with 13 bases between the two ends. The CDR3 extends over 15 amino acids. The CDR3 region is CASSLPGSGNEKLFF. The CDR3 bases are TGTGCCAGCAGCTTACCAGGGTCAGGCAATGAAAAACTGTTTTTT.

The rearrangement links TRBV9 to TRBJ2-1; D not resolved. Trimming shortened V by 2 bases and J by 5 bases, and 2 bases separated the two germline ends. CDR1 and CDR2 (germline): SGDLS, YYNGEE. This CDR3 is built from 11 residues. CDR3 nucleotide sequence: TGTGCCAGCAGCGTGAACAATGAGCAGTTCTTC. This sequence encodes CASSVNNEQFF.

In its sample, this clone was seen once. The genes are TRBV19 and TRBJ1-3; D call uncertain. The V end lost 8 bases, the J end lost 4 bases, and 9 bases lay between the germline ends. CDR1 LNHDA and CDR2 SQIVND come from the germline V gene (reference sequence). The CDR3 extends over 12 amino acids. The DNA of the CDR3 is TGTGCCAGTCTTGCCGGGGGAAACACCATATATTTT. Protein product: CASLAGGNTIYF.

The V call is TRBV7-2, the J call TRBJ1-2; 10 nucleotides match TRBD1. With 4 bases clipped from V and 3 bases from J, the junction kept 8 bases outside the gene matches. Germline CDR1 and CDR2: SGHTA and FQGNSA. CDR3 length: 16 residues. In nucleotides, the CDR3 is TGTGCCAGCAGCTCCAGTATGGGGACAGGGGACTATGGCTACACCTTC. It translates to CASSSSMGTGDYGYTF.

The CDR3 spells CAISGDRGQPQHF. In DNA, the CDR3 is TGTGCCATCAGTGGTGACAGGGGCCAGCCCCAGCATTTT. The chain employs TRBV10-3 and TRBJ1-5; 8 positions agree with TRBD1. V was pared by 4 bases and J by 7 bases, with 3 bases of the junction left unmatched. Germline V gives CDR1 ENHRY, CDR2 SYGVKD. This CDR3 contains 13 residues.

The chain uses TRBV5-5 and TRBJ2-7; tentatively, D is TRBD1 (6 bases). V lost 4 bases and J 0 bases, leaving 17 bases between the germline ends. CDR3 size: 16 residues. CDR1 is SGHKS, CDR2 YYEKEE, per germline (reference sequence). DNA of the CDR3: TGTGCCAGCAGCCTCCGCCAAGCAGGGGCCTCCTACGAGCAGTACTTC. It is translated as CASSLRQAGASYEQYF.

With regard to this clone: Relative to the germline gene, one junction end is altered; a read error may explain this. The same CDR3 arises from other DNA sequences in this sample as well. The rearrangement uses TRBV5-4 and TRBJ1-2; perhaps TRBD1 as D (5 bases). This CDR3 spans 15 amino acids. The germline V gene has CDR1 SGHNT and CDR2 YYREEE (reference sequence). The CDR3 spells CASSPDLGTKGGYTF. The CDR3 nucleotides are TGCGCCAGCAGCCCTGACTTAGGGACCAAAGGGGGCTACACCTTC.

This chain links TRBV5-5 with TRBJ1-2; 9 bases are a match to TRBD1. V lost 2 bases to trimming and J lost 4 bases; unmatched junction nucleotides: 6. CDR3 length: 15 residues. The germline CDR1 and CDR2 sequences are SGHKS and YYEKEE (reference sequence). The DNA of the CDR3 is TGTGCCAGCAGCTTCGGACAGGGGACGCCCTATGGCTACACCTTC. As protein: CASSFGQGTPYGYTF.

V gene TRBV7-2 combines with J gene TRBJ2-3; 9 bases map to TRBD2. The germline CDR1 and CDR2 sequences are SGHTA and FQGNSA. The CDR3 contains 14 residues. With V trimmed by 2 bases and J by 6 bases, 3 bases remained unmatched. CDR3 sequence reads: CASSLNLAGDTQYF. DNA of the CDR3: TGTGCCAGCAGCTTAAACCTAGCGGGGGATACGCAGTATTTT. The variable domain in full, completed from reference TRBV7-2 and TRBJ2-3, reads GAGVSQSPSNKVTEKGKDVELRCDPISGHTALYWYRQSLGQGLEFLIYFQGNSAPDKSGLPSDRFSAERTGGSVSTLTIQRTQQEDSAVYLCASSLNLAGDTQYFGPGTRLTVL.

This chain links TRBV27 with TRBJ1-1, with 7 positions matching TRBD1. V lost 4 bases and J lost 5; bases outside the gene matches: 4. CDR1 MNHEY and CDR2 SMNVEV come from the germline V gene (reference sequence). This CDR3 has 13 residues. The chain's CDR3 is CASSSQQGTEAFF. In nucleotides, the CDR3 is TGTGCCAGCAGTTCGCAACAGGGGACTGAAGCTTTCTTT.

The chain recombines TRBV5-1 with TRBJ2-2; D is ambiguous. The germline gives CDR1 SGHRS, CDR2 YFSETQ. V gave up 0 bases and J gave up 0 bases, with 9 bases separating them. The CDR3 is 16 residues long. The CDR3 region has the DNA TGCGCCAGCAGCTTGGCAGGATTTCCGAACACCGGGGAGCTGTTTTTT. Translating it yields CASSLAGFPNTGELFF.

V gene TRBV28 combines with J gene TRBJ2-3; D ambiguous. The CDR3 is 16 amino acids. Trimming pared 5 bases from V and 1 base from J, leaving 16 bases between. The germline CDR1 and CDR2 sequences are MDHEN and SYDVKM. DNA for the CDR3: TGTGCCAGCAGTATCCCATGGGGTTCGGGCACAGATACGCAGTATTTT. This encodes CASSIPWGSGTDTQYF.

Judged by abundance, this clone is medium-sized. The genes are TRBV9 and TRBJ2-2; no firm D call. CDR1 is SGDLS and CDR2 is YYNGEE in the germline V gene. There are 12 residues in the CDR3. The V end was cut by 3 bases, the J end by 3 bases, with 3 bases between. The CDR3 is CASSAYTGELFF. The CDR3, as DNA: TGTGCCAGCAGCGCGTACACCGGGGAGCTGTTTTTT.

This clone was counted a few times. This chain's CDR3 is CASSPVGTGTEAFF. CDR3 in DNA: TGTGCCAGCTCACCGGTTGGCACAGGGACTGAAGCTTTCTTT. The V call is TRBV18, the J call TRBJ1-1; possibly TRBD1 for D (6 bases). V was pared by 3 bases and J by 5 bases, with 13 bases between. Germline CDR1 and CDR2: KGHSH and LQKENI. The CDR3 sequence is 14 residues long.

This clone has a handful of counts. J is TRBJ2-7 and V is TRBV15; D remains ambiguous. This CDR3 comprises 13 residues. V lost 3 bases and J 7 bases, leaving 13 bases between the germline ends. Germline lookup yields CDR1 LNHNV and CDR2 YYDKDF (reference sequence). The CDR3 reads CATSRREAREQYF. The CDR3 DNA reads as TGTGCCACCAGCAGGCGAGAGGCGCGGGAGCAGTACTTC.

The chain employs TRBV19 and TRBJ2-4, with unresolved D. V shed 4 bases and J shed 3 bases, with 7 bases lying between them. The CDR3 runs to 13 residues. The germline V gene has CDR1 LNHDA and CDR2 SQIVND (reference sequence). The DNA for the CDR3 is TGTGCCAGTAGTAATCCGGACAAAAACATTCAGTACTTC. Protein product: CASSNPDKNIQYF.

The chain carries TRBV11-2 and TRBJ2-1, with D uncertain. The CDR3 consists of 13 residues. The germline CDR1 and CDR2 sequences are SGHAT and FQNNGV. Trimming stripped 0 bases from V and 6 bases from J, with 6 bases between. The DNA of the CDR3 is TGTGCCAGCAGCTTAGATCTCACCAATGAGCAGTTCTTC. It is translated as CASSLDLTNEQFF. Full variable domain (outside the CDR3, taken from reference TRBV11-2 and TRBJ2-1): EAGVAQSPRYKIIEKRQSVAFWCNPISGHATLYWYQQILGQGPKLLIQFQNNGVVDDSQLPKDRFSAERLKGVDSTLKIQPAKLEDSAVYLCASSLDLTNEQFFGPGTRLTVL.

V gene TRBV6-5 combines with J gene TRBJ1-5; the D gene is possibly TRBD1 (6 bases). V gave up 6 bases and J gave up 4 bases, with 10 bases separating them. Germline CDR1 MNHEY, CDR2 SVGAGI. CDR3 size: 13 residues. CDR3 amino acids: CASSPDRNQPQHF. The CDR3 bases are TGTGCCAGCAGCCCCGACAGGAATCAGCCCCAGCATTTT.

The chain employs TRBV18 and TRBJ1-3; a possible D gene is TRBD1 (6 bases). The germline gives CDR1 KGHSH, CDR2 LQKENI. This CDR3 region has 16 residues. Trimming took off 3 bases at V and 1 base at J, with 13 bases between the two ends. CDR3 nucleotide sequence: TGTGCCAGCTCACCCCGACAGGTCACATCTGGAAACACCATATATTTT. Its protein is CASSPRQVTSGNTIYF. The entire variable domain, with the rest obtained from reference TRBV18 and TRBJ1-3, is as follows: NAGVMQNPRHLVRRRGQEARLRCSPMKGHSHVYWYRQLPEEGLKFMVYLQKENIIDESGMPKERFSAEFPKEGPSILRIQQVVRGDSAAYFCASSPRQVTSGNTIYFGEGSWLTVV.

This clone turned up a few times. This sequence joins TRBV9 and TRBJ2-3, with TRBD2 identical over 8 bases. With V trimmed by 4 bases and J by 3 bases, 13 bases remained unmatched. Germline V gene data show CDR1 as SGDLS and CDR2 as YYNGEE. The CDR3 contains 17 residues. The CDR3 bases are TGTGCCAGCAGCCCGACTAGCACGGGAGGGTGGACAGATACGCAGTATTTT. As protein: CASSPTSTGGWTDTQYF. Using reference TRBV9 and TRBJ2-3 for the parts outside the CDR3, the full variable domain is DSGVTQTPKHLITATGQRVTLRCSPRSGDLSVYWYQQSLDQGLQFLIQYYNGEERAKGNILERFSAQQFPDLHSELNLSSLELGDSALYFCASSPTSTGGWTDTQYFGPGTRLTVL.

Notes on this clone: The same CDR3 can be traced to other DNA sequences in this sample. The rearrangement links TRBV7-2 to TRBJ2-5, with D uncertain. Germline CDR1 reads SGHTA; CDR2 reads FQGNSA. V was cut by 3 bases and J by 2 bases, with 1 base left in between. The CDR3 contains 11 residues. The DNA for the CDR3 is TGTGCCAGCAGCTTTCAAGAGACCCAGTACTTC. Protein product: CASSFQETQYF.

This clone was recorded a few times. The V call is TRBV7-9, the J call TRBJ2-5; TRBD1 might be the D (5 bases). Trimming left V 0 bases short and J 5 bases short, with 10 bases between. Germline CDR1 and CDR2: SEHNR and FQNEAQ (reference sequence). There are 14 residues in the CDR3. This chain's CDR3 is CASSLAMGRETQYF. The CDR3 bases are TGTGCCAGCAGCTTAGCGATGGGGCGGGAGACCCAGTACTTC.

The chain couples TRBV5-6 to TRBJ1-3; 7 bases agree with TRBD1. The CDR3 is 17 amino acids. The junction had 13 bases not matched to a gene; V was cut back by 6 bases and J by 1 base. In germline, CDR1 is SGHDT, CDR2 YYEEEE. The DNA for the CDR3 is TGTGCCAGCACCTTTTACCAGGGGGGGAGATCTGGAAACACCATATATTTT. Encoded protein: CASTFYQGGRSGNTIYF.

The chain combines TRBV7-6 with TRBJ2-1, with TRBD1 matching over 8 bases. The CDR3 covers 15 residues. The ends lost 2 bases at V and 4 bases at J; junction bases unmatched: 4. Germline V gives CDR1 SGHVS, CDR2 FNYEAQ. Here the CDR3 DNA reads TGTGCCAGCAGCTTAAGGACAGGGCTGTACAATGAGCAGTTCTTC. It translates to CASSLRTGLYNEQFF. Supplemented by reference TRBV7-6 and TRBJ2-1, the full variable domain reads GAGVSQSPRYKVTKRGQDVALRCDPISGHVSLYWYRQALGQGPEFLTYFNYEAQQDKSGLPNDRFSAERPEGSISTLTIQRTEQRDSAMYRCASSLRTGLYNEQFFGPGTRLTVL.

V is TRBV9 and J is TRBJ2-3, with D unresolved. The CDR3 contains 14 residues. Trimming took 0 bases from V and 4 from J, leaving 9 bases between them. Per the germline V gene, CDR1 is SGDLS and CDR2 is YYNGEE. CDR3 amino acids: CASSVEALPDTQYF. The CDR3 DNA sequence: TGTGCCAGCAGCGTAGAGGCCCTCCCAGATACGCAGTATTTT.

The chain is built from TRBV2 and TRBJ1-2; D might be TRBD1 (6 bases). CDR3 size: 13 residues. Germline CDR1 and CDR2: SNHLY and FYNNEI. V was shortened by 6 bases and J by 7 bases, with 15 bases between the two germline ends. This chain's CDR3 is CASRPWGAAGYTF. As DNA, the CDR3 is TGTGCCAGCAGGCCCTGGGGGGCGGCTGGCTACACCTTC. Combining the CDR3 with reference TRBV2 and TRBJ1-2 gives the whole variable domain EPEVTQTPSHQVTQMGQEVILRCVPISNHLYFYWYRQILGQKVEFLVSFYNNEISEKSEIFDDQFSVERPDGSNFTLKIRSTKLEDSAMYFCASRPWGAAGYTFGSGTRLTVV.

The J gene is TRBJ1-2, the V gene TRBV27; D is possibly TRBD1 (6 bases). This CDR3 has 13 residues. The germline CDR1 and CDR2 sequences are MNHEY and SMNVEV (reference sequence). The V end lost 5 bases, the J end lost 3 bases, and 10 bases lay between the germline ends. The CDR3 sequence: CASSRNRDYGYTF. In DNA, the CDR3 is TGTGCCAGCAGTCGGAACAGGGACTATGGCTACACCTTC.

The DNA of the CDR3 is TGTGCCAGCAGCCGGGGACAGGGGAGGTCCGGGGAGCTGTTTTTT. This encodes CASSRGQGRSGELFF. The chain links TRBV4-2 to TRBJ2-2, with 10 bases that match TRBD1. Trimming at V came to 4 bases and at J to 6 bases, leaving 5 bases not matched to a gene. CDR3 length: 15 residues. Germline V gene data show CDR1 as LGHNA and CDR2 as YNFKEQ.

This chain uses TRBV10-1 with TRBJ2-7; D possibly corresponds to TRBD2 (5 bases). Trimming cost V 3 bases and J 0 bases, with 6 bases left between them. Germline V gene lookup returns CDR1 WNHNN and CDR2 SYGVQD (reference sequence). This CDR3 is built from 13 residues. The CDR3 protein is CASSERGSYEQYF. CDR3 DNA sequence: TGCGCCAGCAGTGAACGGGGCTCCTACGAGCAGTACTTC.

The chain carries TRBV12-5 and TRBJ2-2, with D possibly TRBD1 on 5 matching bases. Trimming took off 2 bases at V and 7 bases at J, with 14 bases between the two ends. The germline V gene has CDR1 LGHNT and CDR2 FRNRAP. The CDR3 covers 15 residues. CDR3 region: CASGLRRQRGGELFF. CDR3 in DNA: TGTGCTAGTGGTTTGAGAAGACAAAGGGGCGGGGAGCTGTTTTTT.

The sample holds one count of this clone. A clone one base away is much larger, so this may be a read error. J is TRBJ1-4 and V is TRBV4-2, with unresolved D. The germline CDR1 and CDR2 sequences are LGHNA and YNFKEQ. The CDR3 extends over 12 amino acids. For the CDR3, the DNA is TGTACCAGCAGCCAAGAAGCGAAAAAACTGTTTTTT. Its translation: CTSSQEAKKLFF.